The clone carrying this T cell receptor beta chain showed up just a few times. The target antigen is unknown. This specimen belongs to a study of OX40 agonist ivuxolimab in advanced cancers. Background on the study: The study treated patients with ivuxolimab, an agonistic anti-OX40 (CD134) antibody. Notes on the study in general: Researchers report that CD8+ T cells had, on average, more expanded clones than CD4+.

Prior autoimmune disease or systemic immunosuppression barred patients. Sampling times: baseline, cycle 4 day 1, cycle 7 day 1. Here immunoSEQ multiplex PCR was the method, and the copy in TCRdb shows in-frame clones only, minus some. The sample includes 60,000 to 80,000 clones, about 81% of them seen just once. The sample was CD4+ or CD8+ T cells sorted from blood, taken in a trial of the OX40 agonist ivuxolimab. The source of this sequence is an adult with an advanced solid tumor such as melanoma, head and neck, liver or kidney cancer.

The CDR3 DNA is TGTGCCAGCAGCTTAGATCCAGGATCCTACGAGCAGTACTTC. It specifies CASSLDPGSYEQYF. The chain is built from TRBV11-2 and TRBJ2-7; no firm D call. Germline lookup yields CDR1 SGHAT and CDR2 FQNNGV. The CDR3 runs to 14 residues. V lost 0 bases, J lost 1 base, and 7 bases lay in between.